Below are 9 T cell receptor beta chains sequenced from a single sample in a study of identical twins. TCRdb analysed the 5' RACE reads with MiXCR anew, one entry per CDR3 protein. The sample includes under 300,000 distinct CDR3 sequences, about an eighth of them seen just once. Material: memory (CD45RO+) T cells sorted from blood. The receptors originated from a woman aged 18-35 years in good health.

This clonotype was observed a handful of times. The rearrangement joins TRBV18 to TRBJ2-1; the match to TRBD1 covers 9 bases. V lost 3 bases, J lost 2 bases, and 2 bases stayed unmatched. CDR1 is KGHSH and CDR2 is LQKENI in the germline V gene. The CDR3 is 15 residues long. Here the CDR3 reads CASSPGTGPYNEQFF. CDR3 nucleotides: TGTGCCAGCTCACCCGGGACAGGGCCCTACAATGAGCAGTTCTTC.

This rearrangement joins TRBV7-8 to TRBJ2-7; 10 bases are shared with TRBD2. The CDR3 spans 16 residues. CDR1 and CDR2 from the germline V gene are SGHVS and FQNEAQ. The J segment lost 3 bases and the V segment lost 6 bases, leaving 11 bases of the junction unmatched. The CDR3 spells CASSRRAGGMLYEQYF. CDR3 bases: TGTGCCAGCAGTCGTAGAGCGGGGGGGATGCTCTACGAGCAGTACTTC.

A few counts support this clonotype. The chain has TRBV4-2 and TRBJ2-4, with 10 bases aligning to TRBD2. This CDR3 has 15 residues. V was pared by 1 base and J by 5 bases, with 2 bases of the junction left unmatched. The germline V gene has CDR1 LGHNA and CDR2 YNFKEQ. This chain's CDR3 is CASSQGSGGENIQYF. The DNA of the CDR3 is TGTGCCAGCAGCCAAGGGAGCGGGGGGGAAAACATTCAGTACTTC.

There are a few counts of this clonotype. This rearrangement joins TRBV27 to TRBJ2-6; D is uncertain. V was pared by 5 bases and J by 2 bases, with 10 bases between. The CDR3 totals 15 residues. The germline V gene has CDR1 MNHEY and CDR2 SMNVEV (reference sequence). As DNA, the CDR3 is TGTGCCAGCAGTCCCACCTGGGCTGGGGCCAACGTCCTGACTTTC. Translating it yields CASSPTWAGANVLTF.

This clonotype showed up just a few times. CDR3 DNA sequence: TGTGCCAGCAGAGACGGACGGGGGCAAGAGACCCAGTACTTC. Translation gives CASRDGRGQETQYF. The rearrangement uses TRBV12-3 or TRBV12-4 and TRBJ2-5; D perhaps matches TRBD2 (6 bases). V lost 6 bases and J 2 bases, leaving 13 bases between the germline ends. This CDR3 contains 14 residues.

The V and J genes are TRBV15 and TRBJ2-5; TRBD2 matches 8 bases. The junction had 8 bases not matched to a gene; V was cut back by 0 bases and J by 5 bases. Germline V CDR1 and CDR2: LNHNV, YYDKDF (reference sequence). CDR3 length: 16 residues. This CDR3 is CATSREHSGAAETQYF. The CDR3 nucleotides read TGTGCCACCAGCAGAGAACATAGCGGGGCGGCGGAGACCCAGTACTTC.

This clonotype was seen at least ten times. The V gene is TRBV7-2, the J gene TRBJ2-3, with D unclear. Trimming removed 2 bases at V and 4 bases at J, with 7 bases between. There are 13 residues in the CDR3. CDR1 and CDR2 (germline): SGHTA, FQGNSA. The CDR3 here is CASSLMSADTQYF. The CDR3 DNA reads TGTGCCAGCAGCTTAATGTCTGCAGATACGCAGTATTTT.

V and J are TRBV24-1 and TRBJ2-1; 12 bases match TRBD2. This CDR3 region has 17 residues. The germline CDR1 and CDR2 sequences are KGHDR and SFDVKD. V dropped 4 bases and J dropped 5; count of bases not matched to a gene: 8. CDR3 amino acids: CATSDSGLAGLNNEQFF. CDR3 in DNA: TGTGCCACCAGTGACTCGGGACTAGCGGGTTTAAACAATGAGCAGTTCTTC.

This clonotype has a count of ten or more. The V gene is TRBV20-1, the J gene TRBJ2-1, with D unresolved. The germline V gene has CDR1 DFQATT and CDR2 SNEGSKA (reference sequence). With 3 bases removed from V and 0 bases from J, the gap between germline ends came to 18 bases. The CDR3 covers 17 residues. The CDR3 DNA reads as TGCAGTGCTAGGGTACGAAGACGAACCGACTCCTACAATGAGCAGTTCTTC. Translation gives CSARVRRRTDSYNEQFF.